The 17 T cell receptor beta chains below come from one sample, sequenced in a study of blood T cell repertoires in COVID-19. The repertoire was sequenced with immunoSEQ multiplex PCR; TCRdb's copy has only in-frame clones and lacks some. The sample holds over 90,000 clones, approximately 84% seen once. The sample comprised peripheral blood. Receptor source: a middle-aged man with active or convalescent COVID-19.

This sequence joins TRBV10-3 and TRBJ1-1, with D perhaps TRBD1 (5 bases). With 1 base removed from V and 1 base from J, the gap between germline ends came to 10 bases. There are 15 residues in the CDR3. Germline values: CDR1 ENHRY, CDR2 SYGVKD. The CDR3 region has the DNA TGTGCCATCAGTGAGTACTACGGGGGGAACACTGAAGCTTTCTTT. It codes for CAISEYYGGNTEAFF.

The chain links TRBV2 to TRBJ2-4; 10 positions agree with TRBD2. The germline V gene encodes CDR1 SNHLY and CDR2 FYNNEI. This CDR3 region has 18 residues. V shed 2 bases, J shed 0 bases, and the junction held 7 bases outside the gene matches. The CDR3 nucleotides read TGTGCCAGCAGTGAACAGCGGGGGGGGCTTTTAGCCAAAAACATTCAGTACTTC. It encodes CASSEQRGGLLAKNIQYF.

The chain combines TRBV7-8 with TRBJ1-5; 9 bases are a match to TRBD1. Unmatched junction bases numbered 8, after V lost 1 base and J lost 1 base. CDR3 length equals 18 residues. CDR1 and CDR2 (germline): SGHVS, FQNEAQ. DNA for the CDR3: TGTGCCAGCAGCTTAGTAGGAGGGACAGGGCGAAGCAATCAGCCCCAGCATTTT. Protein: CASSLVGGTGRSNQPQHF. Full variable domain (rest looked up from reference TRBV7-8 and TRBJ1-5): GAGVSQSPRYKVAKRGQDVALRCDPISGHVSLFWYQQALGQGPEFLTYFQNEAQLDKSGLPSDRFFAERPEGSVSTLKIQRTQQEDSAVYLCASSLVGGTGRSNQPQHFGDGTRLSIL.

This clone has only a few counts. CDR3 in DNA: TGCAGCACCCTCGGCGGACAGGCCTATGGCTACACCTTC. This sequence encodes CSTLGGQAYGYTF. This sequence joins TRBV29-1 and TRBJ1-2; 7 positions match TRBD1. CDR3 length equals 13 residues. The germline V gene has CDR1 SQVTM and CDR2 ANQGSEA. J gave up 4 bases and V 8 bases, and 10 bases lay outside the gene matches. The whole variable domain, filled in from reference TRBV29-1 and TRBJ1-2, reads SAVISQKPSRDICQRGTSLTIQCQVDSQVTMMFWYRQQPGQSLTLIATANQGSEATYESGFVIDKFPISRPNLTFSTLTVSNMSPEDSSIYLCSTLGGQAYGYTFGSGTRLTVV.

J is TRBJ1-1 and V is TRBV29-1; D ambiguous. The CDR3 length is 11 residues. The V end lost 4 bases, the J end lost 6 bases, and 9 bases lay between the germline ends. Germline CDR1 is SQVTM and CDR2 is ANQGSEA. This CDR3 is CSVAGYAEAFF. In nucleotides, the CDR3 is TGCAGCGTTGCCGGGTACGCTGAAGCTTTCTTT. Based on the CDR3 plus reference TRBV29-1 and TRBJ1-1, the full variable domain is SAVISQKPSRDICQRGTSLTIQCQVDSQVTMMFWYRQQPGQSLTLIATANQGSEATYESGFVIDKFPISRPNLTFSTLTVSNMSPEDSSIYLCSVAGYAEAFFGQGTRLTVV.

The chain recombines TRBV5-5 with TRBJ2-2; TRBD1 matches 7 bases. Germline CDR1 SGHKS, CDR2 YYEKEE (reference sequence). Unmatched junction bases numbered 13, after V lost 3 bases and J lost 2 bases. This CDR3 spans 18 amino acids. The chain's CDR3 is CASSSLQPGTENTGELFF. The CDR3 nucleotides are TGTGCCAGCAGCTCATTACAACCCGGGACAGAAAACACCGGGGAGCTGTTTTTT.

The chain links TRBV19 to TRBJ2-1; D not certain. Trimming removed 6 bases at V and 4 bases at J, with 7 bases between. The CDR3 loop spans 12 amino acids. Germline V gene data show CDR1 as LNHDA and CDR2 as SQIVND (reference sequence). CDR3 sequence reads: CASRYQYNEQFF. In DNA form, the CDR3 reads TGTGCCAGTAGATATCAGTACAATGAGCAGTTCTTC.

The CDR3 coding sequence is TGTGCTAGTGGATCAGGGGGCCCAGATACGCAGTATTTT. It encodes CASGSGGPDTQYF. The rearrangement joins TRBV12-5 to TRBJ2-3, with 8 bases fitting TRBD1. The CDR3 has 13 amino acids. Germline trimming cut 6 bases from V and 4 bases from J; bases unmatched to any gene: 3. Germline loops: CDR1 LGHNT, CDR2 FRNRAP.

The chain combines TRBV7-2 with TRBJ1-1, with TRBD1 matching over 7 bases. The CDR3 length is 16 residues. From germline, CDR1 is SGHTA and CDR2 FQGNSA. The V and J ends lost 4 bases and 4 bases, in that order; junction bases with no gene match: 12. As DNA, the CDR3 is TGTGCCAGCAGCTCCCTCCTAGGGGGCATTGGCACTGAAGCTTTCTTT. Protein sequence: CASSSLLGGIGTEAFF.

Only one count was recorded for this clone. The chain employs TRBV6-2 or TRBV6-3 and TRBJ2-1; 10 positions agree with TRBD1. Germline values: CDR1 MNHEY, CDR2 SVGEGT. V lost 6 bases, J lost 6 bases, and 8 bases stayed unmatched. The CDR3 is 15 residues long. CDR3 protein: CASSQWTGGFNEQFF. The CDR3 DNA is TGTGCCAGCAGCCAATGGACAGGGGGATTCAATGAGCAGTTCTTC.

CDR3 region: CASSFTGNRGGYTF. The DNA of the CDR3 is TGTGCCAGCAGCTTTACAGGGAATCGGGGTGGCTACACCTTC. The rearrangement uses TRBV5-6 and TRBJ1-2; a weak D match, TRBD1 (6 bases). Germline loops: CDR1 SGHDT, CDR2 YYEEEE. The CDR3 is made up of 14 amino acids. Trimming cost V 2 bases and J 7 bases, with 15 bases left between them. The complete variable domain, with remaining parts taken from reference TRBV5-6 and TRBJ1-2, reads DAGVTQSPTHLIKTRGQQVTLRCSPKSGHDTVSWYQQALGQGPQFIFQYYEEEERQRGNFPDRFSGHQFPNYSSELNVNALLLGDSALYLCASSFTGNRGGYTFGSGTRLTVV.

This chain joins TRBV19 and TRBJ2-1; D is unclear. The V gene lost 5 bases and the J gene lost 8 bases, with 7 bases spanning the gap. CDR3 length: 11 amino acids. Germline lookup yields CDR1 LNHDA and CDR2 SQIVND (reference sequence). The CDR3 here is CASSSYYEQFF. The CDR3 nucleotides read TGTGCCAGTAGTTCGTACTATGAGCAGTTCTTC.

The CDR3 sequence is CASTQVAGNTIYF. CDR3 DNA: TGTGCCAGTACTCAGGTGGCTGGAAACACCATATATTTT. The chain combines TRBV6-6 with TRBJ1-3; no reliable D call. CDR3 length equals 13 residues. The ends were cut back, 9 bases at V and 2 bases at J, with 11 bases in the middle. Germline V CDR1 and CDR2: MNHNY, SVGAGI (reference sequence).

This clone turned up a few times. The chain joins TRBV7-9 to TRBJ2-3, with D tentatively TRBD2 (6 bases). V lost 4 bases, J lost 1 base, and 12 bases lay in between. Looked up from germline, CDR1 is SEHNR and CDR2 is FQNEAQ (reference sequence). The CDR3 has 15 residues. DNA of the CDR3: TGTGCCAGCAGCTACTCCGGGACTGGCACAGATACGCAGTATTTT. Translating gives CASSYSGTGTDTQYF.

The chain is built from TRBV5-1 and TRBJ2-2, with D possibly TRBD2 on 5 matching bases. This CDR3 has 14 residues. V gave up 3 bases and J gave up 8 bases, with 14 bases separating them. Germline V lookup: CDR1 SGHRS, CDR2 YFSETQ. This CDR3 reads CASSSTSTSGELFF. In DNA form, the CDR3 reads TGCGCCAGCAGCTCTACTAGTACCTCGGGGGAGCTGTTTTTT.

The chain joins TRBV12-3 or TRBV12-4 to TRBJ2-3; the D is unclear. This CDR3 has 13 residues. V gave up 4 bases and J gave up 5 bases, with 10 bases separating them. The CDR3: CASSSFSGDTQYF. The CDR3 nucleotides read TGTGCCAGCAGTTCCTTTAGTGGAGATACGCAGTATTTT.

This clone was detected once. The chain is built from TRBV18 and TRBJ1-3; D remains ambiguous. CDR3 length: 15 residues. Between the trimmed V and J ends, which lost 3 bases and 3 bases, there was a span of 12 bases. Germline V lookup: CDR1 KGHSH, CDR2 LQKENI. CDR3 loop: CASSPFEGSGNTIYF. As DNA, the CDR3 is TGTGCCAGCTCACCGTTCGAGGGTAGTGGAAACACCATATATTTT. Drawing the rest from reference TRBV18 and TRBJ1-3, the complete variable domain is NAGVMQNPRHLVRRRGQEARLRCSPMKGHSHVYWYRQLPEEGLKFMVYLQKENIIDESGMPKERFSAEFPKEGPSILRIQQVVRGDSAAYFCASSPFEGSGNTIYFGEGSWLTVV.